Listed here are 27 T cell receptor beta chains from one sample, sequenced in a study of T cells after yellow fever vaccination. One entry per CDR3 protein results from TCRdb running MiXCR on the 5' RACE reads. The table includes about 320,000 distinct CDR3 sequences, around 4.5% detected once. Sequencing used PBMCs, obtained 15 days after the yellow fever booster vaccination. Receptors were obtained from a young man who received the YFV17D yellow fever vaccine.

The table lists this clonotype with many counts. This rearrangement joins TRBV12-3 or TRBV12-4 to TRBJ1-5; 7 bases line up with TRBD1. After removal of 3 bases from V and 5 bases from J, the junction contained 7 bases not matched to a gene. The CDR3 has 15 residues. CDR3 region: CASSFGGTVDQPQHF. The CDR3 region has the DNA TGTGCCAGCAGTTTTGGGGGGACAGTAGATCAGCCCCAGCATTTT.

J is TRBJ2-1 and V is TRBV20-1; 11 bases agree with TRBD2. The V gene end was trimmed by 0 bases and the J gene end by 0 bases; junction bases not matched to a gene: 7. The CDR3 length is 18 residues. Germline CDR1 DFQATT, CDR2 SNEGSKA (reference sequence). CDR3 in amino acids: CSAREWSGLAGSYNEQFF. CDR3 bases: TGCAGTGCTAGAGAGTGGTCCGGACTAGCGGGCTCCTACAATGAGCAGTTCTTC.

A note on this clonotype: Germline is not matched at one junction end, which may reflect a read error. CDR3 residues: CASCLGAGITEAFF. The CDR3 DNA reads TGTGCCAGCTGTTTAGGGGCCGGGATCACTGAAGCTTTCTTT. This chain links TRBV27 with TRBJ1-1, with D possibly TRBD1 on 5 matching bases. The CDR3 loop spans 14 amino acids. Germline V gene data show CDR1 as MNHEY and CDR2 as SMNVEV (reference sequence).

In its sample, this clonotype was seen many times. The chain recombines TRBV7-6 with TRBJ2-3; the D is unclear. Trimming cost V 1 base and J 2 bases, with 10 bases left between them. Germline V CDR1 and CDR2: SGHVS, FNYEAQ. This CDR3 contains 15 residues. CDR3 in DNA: TGTGCCAGCAGCTTAGAGGAGACGGACACAGATACGCAGTATTTT. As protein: CASSLEETDTDTQYF.

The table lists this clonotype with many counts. The CDR3 loop reads CASSDRKRDGYTF. CDR3 coding DNA: TGTGCCAGTAGTGATCGGAAGCGGGATGGCTACACCTTC. The gene calls are TRBV19 and TRBJ1-2; D ambiguous. The CDR3 covers 13 residues. The V gene's germline CDR1 is LNHDA and CDR2 SQIVND (reference sequence). Trimming removed 5 bases from V and 6 bases from J, with 13 bases in between.

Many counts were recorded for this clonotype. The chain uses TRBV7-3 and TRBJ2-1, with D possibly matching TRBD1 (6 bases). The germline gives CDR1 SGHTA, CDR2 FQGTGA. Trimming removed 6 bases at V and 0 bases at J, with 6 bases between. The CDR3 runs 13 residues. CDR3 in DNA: TGTGCCAGCAGAGGGGGCTCCTACAATGAGCAGTTCTTC. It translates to CASRGGSYNEQFF. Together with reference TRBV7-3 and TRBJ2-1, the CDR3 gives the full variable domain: GAGVSQTPSNKVTEKGKYVELRCDPISGHTALYWYRQSLGQGPEFLIYFQGTGAADDSGLPNDRFFAVRPEGSVSTLKIQRTERGDSAVYLCASRGGSYNEQFFGPGTRLTVL.

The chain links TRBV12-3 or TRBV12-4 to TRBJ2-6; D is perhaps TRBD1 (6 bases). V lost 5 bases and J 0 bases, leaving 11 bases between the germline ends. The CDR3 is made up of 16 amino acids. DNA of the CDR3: TGTGCCAGCAGTACCGGACAGATCTCTGGGGCCAACGTCCTGACTTTC. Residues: CASSTGQISGANVLTF.

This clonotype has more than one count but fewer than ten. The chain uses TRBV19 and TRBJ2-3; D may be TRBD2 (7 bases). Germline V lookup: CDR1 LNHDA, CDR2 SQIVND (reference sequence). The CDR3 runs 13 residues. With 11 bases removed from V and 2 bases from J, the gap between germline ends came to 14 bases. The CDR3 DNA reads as TGTGCCCCTACGGGGGGCAACACAGATACGCAGTATTTT. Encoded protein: CAPTGGNTDTQYF.

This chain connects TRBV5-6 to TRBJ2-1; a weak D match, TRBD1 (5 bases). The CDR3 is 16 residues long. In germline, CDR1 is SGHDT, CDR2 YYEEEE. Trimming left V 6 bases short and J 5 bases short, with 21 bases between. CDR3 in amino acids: CASTPRQGHVDNEQFF. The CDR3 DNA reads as TGTGCCAGCACCCCGCGGCAGGGCCACGTAGACAATGAGCAGTTCTTC. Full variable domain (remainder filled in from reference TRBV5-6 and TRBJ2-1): DAGVTQSPTHLIKTRGQQVTLRCSPKSGHDTVSWYQQALGQGPQFIFQYYEEEERQRGNFPDRFSGHQFPNYSSELNVNALLLGDSALYLCASTPRQGHVDNEQFFGPGTRLTVL.

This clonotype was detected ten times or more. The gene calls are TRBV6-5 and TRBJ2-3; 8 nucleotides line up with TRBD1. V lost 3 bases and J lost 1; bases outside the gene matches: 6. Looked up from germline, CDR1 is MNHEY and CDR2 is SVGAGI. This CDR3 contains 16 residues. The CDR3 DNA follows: TGTGCCAGCAGTTATTCCGGGACAGGCGGCACAGATACGCAGTATTTT. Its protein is CASSYSGTGGTDTQYF.

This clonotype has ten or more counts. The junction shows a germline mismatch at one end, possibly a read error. CDR3 sequence (DNA): TGTGCTAGCAGCTTAGATGATAGAGGACTAACTGAAACCGGGGAGCTGTTTTTT. Protein sequence: CASSLDDRGLTETGELFF. This chain uses TRBV7-7 with TRBJ2-2; maybe TRBD2 (6 bases). Germline V gene data show CDR1 as SSHAT and CDR2 as FNYEAQ (reference sequence). The CDR3 sequence is 18 residues long.

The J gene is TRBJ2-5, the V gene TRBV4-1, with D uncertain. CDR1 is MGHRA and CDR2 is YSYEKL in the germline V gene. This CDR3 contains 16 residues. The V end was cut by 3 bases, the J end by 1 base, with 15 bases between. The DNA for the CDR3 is TGCGCCAGCAGCCATCTGAGTGGCGGTACCCAAGAGACCCAGTACTTC. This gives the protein CASSHLSGGTQETQYF.

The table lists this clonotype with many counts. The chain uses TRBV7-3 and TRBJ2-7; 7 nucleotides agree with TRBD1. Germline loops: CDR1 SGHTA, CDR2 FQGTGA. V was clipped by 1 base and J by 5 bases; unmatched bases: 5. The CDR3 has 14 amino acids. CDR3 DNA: TGTGCCAGCAGCTTAAGGGGACAGTCCAACGAGCAGTACTTC. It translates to CASSLRGQSNEQYF.

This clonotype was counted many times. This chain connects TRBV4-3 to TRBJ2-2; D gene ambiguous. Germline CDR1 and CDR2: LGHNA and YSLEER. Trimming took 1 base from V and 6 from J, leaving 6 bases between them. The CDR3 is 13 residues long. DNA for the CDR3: TGCGCCAGCAGCCAAGCGGGTGCCGGGGAGCTGTTTTTT. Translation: CASSQAGAGELFF.

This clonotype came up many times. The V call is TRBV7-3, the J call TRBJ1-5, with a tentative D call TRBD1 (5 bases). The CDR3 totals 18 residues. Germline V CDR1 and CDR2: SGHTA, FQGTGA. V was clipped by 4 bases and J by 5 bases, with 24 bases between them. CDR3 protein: CASSSSGRVQIWDQPQHF. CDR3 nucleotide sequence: TGTGCCAGCAGCTCCTCGGGCAGGGTCCAAATTTGGGATCAGCCCCAGCATTTT.

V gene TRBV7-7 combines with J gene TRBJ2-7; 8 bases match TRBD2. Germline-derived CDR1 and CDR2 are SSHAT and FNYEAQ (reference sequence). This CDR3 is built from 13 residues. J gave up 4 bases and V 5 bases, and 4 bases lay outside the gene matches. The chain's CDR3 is CASSAGLAYEQYF. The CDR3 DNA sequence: TGTGCCAGCAGCGCAGGACTAGCATACGAGCAGTACTTC.

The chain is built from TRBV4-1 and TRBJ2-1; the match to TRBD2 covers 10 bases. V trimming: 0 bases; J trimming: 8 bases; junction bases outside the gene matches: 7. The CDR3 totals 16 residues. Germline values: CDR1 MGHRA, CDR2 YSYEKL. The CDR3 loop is CASSQEVAGGTDEQFF. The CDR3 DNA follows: TGCGCCAGCAGCCAAGAGGTAGCGGGGGGCACCGATGAGCAGTTCTTC.

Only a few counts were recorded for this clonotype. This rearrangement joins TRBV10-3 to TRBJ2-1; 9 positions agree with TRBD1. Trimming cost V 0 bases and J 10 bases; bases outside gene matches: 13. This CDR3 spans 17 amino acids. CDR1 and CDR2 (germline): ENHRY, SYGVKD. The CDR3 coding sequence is TGTGCCATCAGTGAGTCAACTGGGACAGGGTATGGTGAGGAGCAGTTCTTC. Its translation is CAISESTGTGYGEEQFF.

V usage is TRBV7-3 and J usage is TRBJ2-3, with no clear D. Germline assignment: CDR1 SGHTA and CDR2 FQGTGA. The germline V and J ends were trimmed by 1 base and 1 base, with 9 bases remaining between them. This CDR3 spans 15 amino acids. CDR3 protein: CASSLRATRTDTQYF. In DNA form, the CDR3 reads TGTGCCAGCAGCTTAAGGGCTACCCGCACAGATACGCAGTATTTT.

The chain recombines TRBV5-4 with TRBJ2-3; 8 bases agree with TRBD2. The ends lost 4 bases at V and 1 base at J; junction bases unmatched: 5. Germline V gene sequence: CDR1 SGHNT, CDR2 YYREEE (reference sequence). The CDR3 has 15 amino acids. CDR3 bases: TGTGCCAGCAGCACGGGACTAGTAGGCACAGATACGCAGTATTTT. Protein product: CASSTGLVGTDTQYF. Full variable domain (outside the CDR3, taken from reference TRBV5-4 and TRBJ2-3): ETGVTQSPTHLIKTRGQQVTLRCSSQSGHNTVSWYQQALGQGPQFIFQYYREEENGRGNFPPRFSGLQFPNYSSELNVNALELDDSALYLCASSTGLVGTDTQYFGPGTRLTVL.

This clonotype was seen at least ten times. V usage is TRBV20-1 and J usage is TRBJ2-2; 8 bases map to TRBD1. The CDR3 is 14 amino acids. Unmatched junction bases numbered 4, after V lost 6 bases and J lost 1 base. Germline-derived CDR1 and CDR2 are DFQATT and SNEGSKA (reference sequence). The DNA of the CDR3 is TGCAGTGCCGATGGACAGGGGAACACCGGGGAGCTGTTTTTT. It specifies CSADGQGNTGELFF.

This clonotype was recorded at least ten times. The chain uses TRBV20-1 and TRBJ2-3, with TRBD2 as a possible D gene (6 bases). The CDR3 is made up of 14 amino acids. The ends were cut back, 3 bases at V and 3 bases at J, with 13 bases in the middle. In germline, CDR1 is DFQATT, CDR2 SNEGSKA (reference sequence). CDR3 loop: CSARTGLATDTQYF. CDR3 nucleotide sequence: TGCAGTGCTAGGACGGGGCTAGCGACAGATACGCAGTATTTT.

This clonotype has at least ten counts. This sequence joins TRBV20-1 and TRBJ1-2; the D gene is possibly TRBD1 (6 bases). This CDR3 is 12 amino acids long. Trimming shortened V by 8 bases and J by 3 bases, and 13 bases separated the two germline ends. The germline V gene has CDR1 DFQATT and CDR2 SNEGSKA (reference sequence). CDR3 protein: CSTGRTDYGYTF. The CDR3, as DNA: TGCAGTACGGGACGGACAGACTATGGCTACACCTTC.

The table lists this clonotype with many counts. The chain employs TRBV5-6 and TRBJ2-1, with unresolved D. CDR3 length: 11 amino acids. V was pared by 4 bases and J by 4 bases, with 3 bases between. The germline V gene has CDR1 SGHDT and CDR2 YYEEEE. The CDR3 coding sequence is TGTGCCAGCAGCATTTACAATGAGCAGTTCTTC. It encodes CASSIYNEQFF. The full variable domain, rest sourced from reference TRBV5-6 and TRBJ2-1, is DAGVTQSPTHLIKTRGQQVTLRCSPKSGHDTVSWYQQALGQGPQFIFQYYEEEERQRGNFPDRFSGHQFPNYSSELNVNALLLGDSALYLCASSIYNEQFFGPGTRLTVL.

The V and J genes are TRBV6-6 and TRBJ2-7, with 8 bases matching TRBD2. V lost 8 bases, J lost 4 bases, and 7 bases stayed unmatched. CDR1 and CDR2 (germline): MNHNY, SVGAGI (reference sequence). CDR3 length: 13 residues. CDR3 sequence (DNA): TGTGCCAGCTCGGGAGGGACGTCGTACGAGCAGTACTTC. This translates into CASSGGTSYEQYF.

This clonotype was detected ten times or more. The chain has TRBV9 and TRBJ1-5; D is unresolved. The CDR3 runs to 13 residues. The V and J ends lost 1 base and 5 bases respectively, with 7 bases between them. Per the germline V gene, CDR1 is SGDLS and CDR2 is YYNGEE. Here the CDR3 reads CASSVNGDQPQHF. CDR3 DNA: TGTGCCAGCAGCGTAAATGGGGATCAGCCCCAGCATTTT.

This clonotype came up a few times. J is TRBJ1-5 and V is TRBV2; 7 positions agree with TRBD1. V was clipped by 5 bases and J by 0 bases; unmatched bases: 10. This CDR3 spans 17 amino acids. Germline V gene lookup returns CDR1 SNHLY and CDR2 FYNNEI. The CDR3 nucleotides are TGTGCCAGCAGTTCTAACAGGGGCGCCTATAGCAATCAGCCCCAGCATTTT. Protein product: CASSSNRGAYSNQPQHF. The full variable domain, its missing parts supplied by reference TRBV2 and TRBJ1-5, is EPEVTQTPSHQVTQMGQEVILRCVPISNHLYFYWYRQILGQKVEFLVSFYNNEISEKSEIFDDQFSVERPDGSNFTLKIRSTKLEDSAMYFCASSSNRGAYSNQPQHFGDGTRLSIL.